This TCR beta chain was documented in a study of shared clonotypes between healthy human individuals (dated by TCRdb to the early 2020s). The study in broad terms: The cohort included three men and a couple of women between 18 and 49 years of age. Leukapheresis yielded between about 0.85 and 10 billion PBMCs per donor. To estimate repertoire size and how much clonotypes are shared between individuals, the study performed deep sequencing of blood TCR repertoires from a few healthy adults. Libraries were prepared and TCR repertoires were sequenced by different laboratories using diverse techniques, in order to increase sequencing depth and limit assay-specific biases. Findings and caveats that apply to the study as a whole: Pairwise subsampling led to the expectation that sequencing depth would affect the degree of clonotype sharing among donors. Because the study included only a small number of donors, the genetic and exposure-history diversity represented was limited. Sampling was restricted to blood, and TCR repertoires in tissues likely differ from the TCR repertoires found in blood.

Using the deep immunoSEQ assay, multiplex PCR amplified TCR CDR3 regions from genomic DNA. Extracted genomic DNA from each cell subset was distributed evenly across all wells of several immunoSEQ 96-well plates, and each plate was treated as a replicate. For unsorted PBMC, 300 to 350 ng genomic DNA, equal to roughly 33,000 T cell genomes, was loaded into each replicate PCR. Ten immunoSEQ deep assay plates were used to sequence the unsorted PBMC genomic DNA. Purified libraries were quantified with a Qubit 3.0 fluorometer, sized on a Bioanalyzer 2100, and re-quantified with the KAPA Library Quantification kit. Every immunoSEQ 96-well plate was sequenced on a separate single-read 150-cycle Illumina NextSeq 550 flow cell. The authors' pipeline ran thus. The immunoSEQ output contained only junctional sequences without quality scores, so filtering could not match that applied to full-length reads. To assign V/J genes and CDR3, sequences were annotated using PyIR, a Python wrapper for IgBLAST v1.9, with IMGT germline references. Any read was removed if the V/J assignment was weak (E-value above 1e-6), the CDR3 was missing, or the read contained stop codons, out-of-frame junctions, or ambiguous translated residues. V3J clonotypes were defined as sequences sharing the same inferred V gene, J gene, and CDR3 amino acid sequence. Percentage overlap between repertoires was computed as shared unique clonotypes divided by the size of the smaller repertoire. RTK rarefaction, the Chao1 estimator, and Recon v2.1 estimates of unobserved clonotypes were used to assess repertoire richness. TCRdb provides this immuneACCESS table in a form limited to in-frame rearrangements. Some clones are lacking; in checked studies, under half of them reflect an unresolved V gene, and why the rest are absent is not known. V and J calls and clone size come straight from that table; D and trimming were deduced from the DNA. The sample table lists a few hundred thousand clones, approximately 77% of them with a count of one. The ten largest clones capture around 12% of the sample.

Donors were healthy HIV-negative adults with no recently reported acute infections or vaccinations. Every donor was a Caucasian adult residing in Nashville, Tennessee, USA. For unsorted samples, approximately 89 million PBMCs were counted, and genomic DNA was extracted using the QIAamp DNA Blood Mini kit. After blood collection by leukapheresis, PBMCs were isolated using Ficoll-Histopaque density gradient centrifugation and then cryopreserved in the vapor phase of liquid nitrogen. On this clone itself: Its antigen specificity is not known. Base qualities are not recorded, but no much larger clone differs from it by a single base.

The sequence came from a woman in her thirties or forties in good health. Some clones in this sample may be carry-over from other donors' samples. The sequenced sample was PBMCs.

The nucleotide sequence reads as follows: TGTGGATCCGGGGGCTATGGCTACACCTTC. Translation gives CGSGGYGYTF. In this chain, TRBV28 is recombined with TRBJ1-2; tentative D gene TRBD1, with 5 bases matching. The cysteine opens and the phenylalanine closes a CDR3 of 10 amino acids. Here the CDR3 DNA is all that survives: 30 bases in frame from base 1. Sequences MDHEN (CDR1) and SYDVKM (CDR2) are obtained from the germline V gene.